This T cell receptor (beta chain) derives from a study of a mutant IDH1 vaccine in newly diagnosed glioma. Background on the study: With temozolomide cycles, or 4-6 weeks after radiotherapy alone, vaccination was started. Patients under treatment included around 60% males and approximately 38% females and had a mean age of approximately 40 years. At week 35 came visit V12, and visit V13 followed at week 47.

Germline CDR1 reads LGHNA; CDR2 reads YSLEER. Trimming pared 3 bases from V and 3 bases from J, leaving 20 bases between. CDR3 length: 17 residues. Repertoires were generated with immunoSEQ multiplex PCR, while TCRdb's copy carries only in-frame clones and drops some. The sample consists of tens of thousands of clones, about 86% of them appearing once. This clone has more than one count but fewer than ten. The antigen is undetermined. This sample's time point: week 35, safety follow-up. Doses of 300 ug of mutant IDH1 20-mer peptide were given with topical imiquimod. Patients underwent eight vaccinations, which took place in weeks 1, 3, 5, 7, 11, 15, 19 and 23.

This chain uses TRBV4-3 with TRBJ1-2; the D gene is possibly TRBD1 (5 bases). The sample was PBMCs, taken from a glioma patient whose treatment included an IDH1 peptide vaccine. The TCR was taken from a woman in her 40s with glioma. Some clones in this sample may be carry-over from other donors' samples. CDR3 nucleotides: TGCGCCAGCAGCCATGTGGGGCGCACTACACAATACTATGGCTACACCTTC. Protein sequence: CASSHVGRTTQYYGYTF.